Below are 5 T cell receptor beta chains sequenced from a single sample in a study of T cells in Graves' hyperthyroidism and ophthalmopathy. The investigators amplified TCR beta CDR3 regions from RNA transcripts. The TCR CDR3 first-round RT-PCR relied on the HTBI primer set. Using its own MiXCR run on the multiplex PCR reads, TCRdb lists one record per CDR3 protein. The repertoire holds fewer than 650,000 distinct CDR3 sequences, with around 13% as singletons. Input material: blood. The receptors here all came from a woman in her thirties with Graves' hyperthyroidism that later progressed to Graves' ophthalmopathy.

This clonotype was picked up a small number of times. The genes are TRBV2 and TRBJ1-6; D gene ambiguous. V lost 4 bases, J lost 9 bases, and 10 bases lay in between. Germline V gene data show CDR1 as SNHLY and CDR2 as FYNNEI. The CDR3 covers 13 residues. Written as DNA, the CDR3 is TGTGCCAGCAGTGGGGATTGGGGTTCACCCCTCCACTTT. This codes for CASSGDWGSPLHF.

This clonotype was picked up a small number of times. This chain joins TRBV27 and TRBJ2-7; no clear D gene. The CDR3 runs 13 residues. Germline V gives CDR1 MNHEY, CDR2 SMNVEV (reference sequence). V lost 0 bases and J 3 bases, leaving 6 bases between the germline ends. CDR3 DNA: TGTGCCAGCAGTTTATCCCCGCACTACGAGCAGTACTTC. Translation: CASSLSPHYEQYF.

V gene TRBV15 combines with J gene TRBJ1-2; D gene uncertain. This CDR3 is 15 amino acids long. Germline CDR1 LNHNV, CDR2 YYDKDF (reference sequence). The V end was cut by 3 bases, the J end by 6 bases, with 17 bases between. The chain's CDR3 is CATSRAQAQVNGYTF. CDR3 bases: TGTGCCACCAGCAGGGCTCAGGCTCAGGTAAATGGCTACACCTTC.

This clonotype has just a few counts. This chain uses TRBV12-3 or TRBV12-4 with TRBJ1-1, with D hard to call. With 0 bases removed from V and 4 bases from J, the gap between germline ends came to 18 bases. This CDR3 is 17 amino acids long. CDR3 sequence: CASSLATWGAMSTEAFF. The CDR3, as DNA: TGTGCCAGCAGTTTAGCTACTTGGGGAGCGATGAGCACTGAAGCTTTCTTT.

This clonotype showed up many times. The V gene is TRBV29-1, the J gene TRBJ1-5; a possible D gene is TRBD1 (5 bases). The CDR3 runs 12 residues. Trimming shortened V by 4 bases and J by 3 bases, and 7 bases separated the two germline ends. Germline V gene lookup returns CDR1 SQVTM and CDR2 ANQGSEA. This CDR3 reads CSVGQFNQPQHF. For the CDR3, the DNA is TGCAGCGTTGGACAGTTCAATCAGCCCCAGCATTTT.